This T cell receptor beta chain originates from a study of beta chain features in type 1 diabetes listed by TCRdb under 2018. With respect to the entire study: Mean age, gender distribution, total cell number and subset yield did not differ between patients and healthy donors. Whereas all 30 or so donors provided naive and central memory subsets, regulatory and stem cell-like memory subsets were isolated from just 8 patients and about eight healthy donors. A total of over 95,000,000 sorted cells were examined across all samples, and RNA yield correlated strongly with the number of cells per subset. In the study, TCRB repertoires of sorted circulating CD4+ T cell subsets from recently diagnosed type 1 diabetes patients were compared with those of matched healthy donors. Study-wide findings and limitations: Patients with type 1 diabetes made fewer insertions and deleted more nucleotides at VDJ recombination sites, implying thymic rearrangement abnormalities. Shorter templates might have been favored by PCR, but patient and control samples were amplified and corrected together, so both groups would have been affected equally by any skew. In all four CD4+ subsets, TCRB CDR3 length was moderately but significantly shorter in type 1 diabetes patients. HLA sub-analyses involved small numbers of individuals, so any influence of HLA type on TCRB rearrangement remained unresolved. Because cDNA was sequenced instead of genomic DNA, highly expressing activated cells could be over-represented, though the groups showed no difference in activation or CD3 levels. Naive, central memory and regulatory TCRB repertoires appeared to be more similar among patients than among healthy donors.

From its cysteine to its phenylalanine, the CDR3 spans 10 amino acids. The only DNA kept is the CDR3, 30 bases in frame from the first base. This clone turned up a few times. The antigen it binds to is not known. There are no base qualities to consult, and no much larger clone falls within one base. Each donor gave one peripheral blood draw, averaging around 0.11 L, which was collected into heparinised tubes. Naive, central memory, regulatory and stem cell-like memory CD4+ T cells were sorted on a BD FACSAria II using a panel including CD45RO, CCR7, CD25, CD127, CD95 and CD27. All sorted populations exceeded 95% purity. PBMCs were isolated right away by Lymphoprep density gradient centrifugation and were stained directly, without culture. So that batch effects would be minimized, each experiment stained and sorted samples in pairs, pairing one healthy donor with one patient. All of the isolated RNA was reverse transcribed with the High Capacity cDNA Reverse Transcription Kit, so expressed TCRB transcripts were sequenced. Deep immunoSEQ sequencing was applied to naive, central memory and regulatory T cell samples, giving an average of about 3.8 million total reads per sample. Sorted cells were lysed in RLT buffer, and RNA was extracted using DNase-treated RNeasy Micro or Mini kits according to cell number. To prevent cross-contamination, each cell subset was processed individually, whereas patient and healthy donor samples were processed jointly. TCRB sequences were amplified from cDNA with the immunoSEQ multiplex PCR, producing 87-bp fragments spanning the CDR3 region. Sequencing of the amplicons was performed on the Illumina HiSeq platform. Under the source paper's analysis protocol: PCR bias was corrected computationally using synthetic template baselines, and reads within Hamming distance 2 were collapsed, with unmergeable singletons discarded. By aligning reads against IMGT, V, D and J genes, CDR3 length, and insertions or deletions at six rearrangement sites were assigned. Within each subset, clonotype counts were normalized to sorted cell number, and only after that were true diversity and Gini coefficients computed with the tcR R package. Repertoire sharing was quantified using the overlap coefficient calculated on TCRB nucleotide sequences. As a proxy for the pre-selection repertoire, out-of-frame TCRB sequences from naive cells were analyzed. Sourced from immuneACCESS, this table was stored by TCRdb with only in-frame sequences that have V and J called. A share of the clones is absent; for the studies checked, an unresolved V gene accounts for under half, and the remainder has no known explanation. Clone size and V and J calls were adopted from that table, with D and trimming inferred from the DNA. This sample has under 900,000 clones in its table, and under 20% of those were observed once. About 0.02% of the sample rests with the top ten.

This TCR was recovered from a woman younger than 30 in good health. Here the chain combines TRBV21-1 and TRBJ2-3; TRBD2, the table's D call, lacks a check against the DNA. TRBV21-1 is listed as a pseudogene. The specimen sequenced was naive CD4+ T cells from blood. According to the study, the label for this sample's cell subset or site signals: true naive CD4+ T cells. The nucleotide sequence is TGTGCCAGCAGCAAATCCACTAGCGGATTT. Translated, this gives CASSKSTSGF.